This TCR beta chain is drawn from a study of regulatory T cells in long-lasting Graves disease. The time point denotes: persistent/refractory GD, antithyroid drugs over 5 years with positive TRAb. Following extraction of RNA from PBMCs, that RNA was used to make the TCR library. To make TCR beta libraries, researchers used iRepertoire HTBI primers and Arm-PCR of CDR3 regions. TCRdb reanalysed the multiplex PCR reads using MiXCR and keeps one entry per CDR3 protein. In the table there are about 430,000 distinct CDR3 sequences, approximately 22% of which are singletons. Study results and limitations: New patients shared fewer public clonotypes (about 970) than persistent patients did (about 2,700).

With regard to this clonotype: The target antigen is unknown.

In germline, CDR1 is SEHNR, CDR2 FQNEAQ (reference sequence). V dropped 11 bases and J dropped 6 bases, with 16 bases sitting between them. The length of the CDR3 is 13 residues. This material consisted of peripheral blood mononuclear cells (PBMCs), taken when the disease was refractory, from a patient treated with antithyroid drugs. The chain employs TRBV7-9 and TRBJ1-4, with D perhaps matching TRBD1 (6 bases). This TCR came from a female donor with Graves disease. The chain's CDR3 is CAGGRSEDEKLFF. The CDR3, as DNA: TGTGCCGGGGGGCGCTCCGAGGATGAAAAACTGTTTTTT.